These 28 T cell receptor beta chains were all obtained from the same sample, sequenced in a study of T cell repertoires in cytomegalovirus infection. Their antigens remain unidentified. TCRdb reanalysed the reads using MiXCR and keeps one entry per CDR3 protein. This table holds hundreds of thousands of distinct CDR3 sequences, 30% to 40% found once. Sequencing used cultured PBMCs, obtained from culture after CMV antigen stimulation. These receptors all come from a human donor in good health (CMV status not recorded). Some clones in this sample may be carry-over from other donors' samples.

J is TRBJ2-7 and V is TRBV6-1; D gene uncertain. The germline V gene has CDR1 MNHNS and CDR2 SASEGT. The CDR3 has 14 amino acids. V lost 4 bases, J lost 3 bases, and 13 bases lay in between. This CDR3 reads CASSVASLNYEQYV. DNA for the CDR3: TGTGCCAGCAGTGTCGCGAGTTTAAACTACGAGCAGTACGTC.

This clonotype has ten or more counts. This chain joins TRBV10-3 and TRBJ2-3, with a weak D call TRBD1 (7 bases). V was trimmed by 3 bases and J by 3 bases, leaving 13 bases between them. The CDR3 extends over 15 amino acids. Germline V gene lookup returns CDR1 ENHRY and CDR2 SYGVKD. DNA of the CDR3: TGTGCCATCAGTGATCCGACAGGGAGGACAGATACGCAGTATTTT. It codes for CAISDPTGRTDTQYF.

Only a few counts were recorded for this clonotype. The V and J genes are TRBV28 and TRBJ2-3; 8 positions agree with TRBD1. Germline CDR1 reads MDHEN; CDR2 reads SYDVKM. V was clipped by 0 bases and J by 3 bases; unmatched bases: 2. The CDR3 loop spans 15 amino acids. The CDR3 coding sequence is TGTGCCAGCAGTTTATGGGACAGGGAAACAGATACGCAGTATTTT. Residues: CASSLWDRETDTQYF.

This clonotype was counted once. The V gene is TRBV5-1, the J gene TRBJ2-1; 8 bases agree with TRBD2. The CDR3 length is 14 residues. Germline V gene lookup returns CDR1 SGHRS and CDR2 YFSETQ. J was trimmed by 8 bases and V by 3 bases; bases with no gene match: 7. For the CDR3, the DNA is TGCGCCAGCAGCTCCTCTAGCGGGCGCGATGAGCAGTTCTTC. Encoded protein: CASSSSSGRDEQFF.

V usage is TRBV28 and J usage is TRBJ1-2; no definite D call. The germline V gene encodes CDR1 MDHEN and CDR2 SYDVKM. CDR3 length: 14 residues. Trimming stripped 2 bases from V and 3 bases from J, with 10 bases between. In DNA, the CDR3 is TGTGCCAGCAGTTTAGAGCGAAGCCACTATGGCTACACCTTC. Its translation is CASSLERSHYGYTF.

The rearrangement links TRBV19 to TRBJ1-5; D is uncertain. Germline V gene data show CDR1 as LNHDA and CDR2 as SQIVND (reference sequence). CDR3 length equals 15 residues. V gave up 6 bases and J gave up 5 bases, with 17 bases separating them. The DNA for the CDR3 is TGTGCCAGTAGGGCAGGAACCCTCCGGGATCAGCCCCAGCATTTT. It specifies CASRAGTLRDQPQHF.

This clonotype was detected many times. V gene TRBV7-2 combines with J gene TRBJ1-3; D possibly corresponds to TRBD1 (5 bases). The germline V and J ends were trimmed by 1 base and 4 bases, with 14 bases remaining between them. This CDR3 is 16 amino acids long. Germline-derived CDR1 and CDR2 are SGHTA and FQGNSA. The chain's CDR3 is CASSLVAGTGGNTIYF. CDR3 DNA sequence: TGTGCCAGCAGCTTAGTAGCCGGGACGGGAGGAAACACCATATATTTT.

V and J are TRBV5-4 and TRBJ1-1; possibly TRBD1 for D (6 bases). Germline CDR1 is SGHNT and CDR2 is YYREEE (reference sequence). The length of the CDR3 is 15 residues. The V gene lost 4 bases and the J gene lost 1 base, with 14 bases spanning the gap. CDR3 sequence reads: CASSRGQGTNTEAFF. Here the CDR3 DNA reads TGTGCCAGCAGCCGGGGGCAGGGGACGAACACTGAAGCTTTCTTT.

Ten or more counts support this clonotype. V and J are TRBV7-2 and TRBJ1-1; no reliable D call. This CDR3 has 13 residues. V dropped 3 bases and J dropped 6 bases, with 11 bases sitting between them. CDR1 and CDR2 (germline): SGHTA, FQGNSA. The CDR3 reads CASSFLSWAEAFF. The CDR3 nucleotides are TGTGCCAGCAGCTTCCTATCATGGGCTGAAGCTTTCTTT.

This sequence joins TRBV2 and TRBJ2-3, with 11 bases identical to TRBD2. The V and J ends lost 1 base and 0 bases, in that order; junction bases with no gene match: 0. Germline CDR1 is SNHLY and CDR2 is FYNNEI. The CDR3 sequence is 16 residues long. The DNA of the CDR3 is TGTGCCAGCAGTGAAGGGACTAGCGGGAGCACAGATACGCAGTATTTT. It codes for CASSEGTSGSTDTQYF. Based on the CDR3 plus reference TRBV2 and TRBJ2-3, the full variable domain is EPEVTQTPSHQVTQMGQEVILRCVPISNHLYFYWYRQILGQKVEFLVSFYNNEISEKSEIFDDQFSVERPDGSNFTLKIRSTKLEDSAMYFCASSEGTSGSTDTQYFGPGTRLTVL.

The chain combines TRBV6-2 or TRBV6-3 with TRBJ2-3; no firm D call. Germline V gene data show CDR1 as MNHEY and CDR2 as SVGEGT. V gave up 8 bases and J gave up 1 base, with 13 bases separating them. The CDR3 runs to 14 residues. In nucleotides, the CDR3 is TGTGCCAGCGGAAGGACGGGCCGCACAGATACGCAGTATTTT. Translation gives CASGRTGRTDTQYF.

This clonotype came up a few times. The J gene is TRBJ2-3, the V gene TRBV14; a weak D match, TRBD2 (5 bases). The CDR3 runs to 14 residues. With 2 bases removed from V and 2 bases from J, the gap between germline ends came to 8 bases. Germline V gene sequence: CDR1 SGHDN, CDR2 FVKESK. CDR3 coding DNA: TGTGCCAGCAGCCAACGGGATTTCACAGATACGCAGTATTTT. Encoded protein: CASSQRDFTDTQYF.

This clonotype was counted only a few times. The chain carries TRBV12-3 or TRBV12-4 and TRBJ2-1, with 14 bases identical to TRBD2. The CDR3 is 15 residues long. Trimming at V came to 7 bases and at J to 7 bases, leaving 6 bases not matched to a gene. The CDR3 sequence is CASTSRTSGRNEQFF. Here the CDR3 DNA reads TGTGCCAGCACCTCCCGGACTAGCGGGAGGAATGAGCAGTTCTTC.

The chain carries TRBV20-1 and TRBJ2-4; D gene ambiguous. The CDR3 sequence is 14 residues long. Germline V gene lookup returns CDR1 DFQATT and CDR2 SNEGSKA (reference sequence). The V end was cut by 3 bases, the J end by 0 bases, with 9 bases between. The CDR3 loop reads CSASMDKAKNIQYF. The CDR3 nucleotides are TGCAGTGCTAGTATGGATAAAGCCAAAAACATTCAGTACTTC.

The genes are TRBV12-3 or TRBV12-4 and TRBJ2-5; 10 nucleotides align to TRBD2. This CDR3 comprises 15 residues. With 5 bases clipped from V and 5 bases from J, the junction kept 8 bases outside the gene matches. Written as DNA, the CDR3 is TGTGCCAGCAGTCGTCCTAGCGGGAGTGTGGAGACCCAGTACTTC. It specifies CASSRPSGSVETQYF.

This clonotype was detected a few times. The V gene is TRBV12-3 or TRBV12-4, the J gene TRBJ1-2; 7 bases are shared with TRBD1. This CDR3 contains 13 residues. Trimming cost V 9 bases and J 6 bases; bases outside gene matches: 10. CDR3 sequence: CASQGGGGNGYTF. CDR3 coding DNA: TGTGCCAGTCAGGGGGGTGGGGGGAATGGCTACACCTTC.

V usage is TRBV7-2 and J usage is TRBJ1-2; 8 bases are shared with TRBD1. CDR3 length: 13 amino acids. Germline CDR1 SGHTA, CDR2 FQGNSA. J was trimmed by 6 bases and V by 5 bases; bases with no gene match: 5. DNA of the CDR3: TGTGCCAGCAGCGCGGGACAGGCTCATGGCTACACCTTC. Translated, it gives CASSAGQAHGYTF.

V gene TRBV6-2 or TRBV6-3 combines with J gene TRBJ2-7; 9 bases align to TRBD1. Looked up from germline, CDR1 is MNHEY and CDR2 is SVGEGT. With 5 bases clipped from V and 4 bases from J, the junction kept 15 bases outside the gene matches. The CDR3 extends over 17 amino acids. The CDR3 region has the DNA TGTGCCAGCAGTCCCTCATCCTCGGGACAGGGTCTTTACGAGCAGTACTTC. Protein product: CASSPSSSGQGLYEQYF.

The V call is TRBV7-3, the J call TRBJ2-7; D is possibly TRBD1 or TRBD2 (5 bases each). The CDR3 is 14 residues long. Trimming stripped 5 bases from V and 6 bases from J, with 17 bases between. Germline CDR1 reads SGHTA; CDR2 reads FQGTGA. The CDR3 sequence: CASSLTGTSVEQYF. For the CDR3, the DNA is TGTGCCAGCAGCCTCACCGGGACGTCCGTCGAGCAGTACTTC.

This clonotype was detected a few times. For the CDR3, the DNA is TGTGCCAGCAGAAAGGGGAGCGACAGGCCAATCTATGGCTACACCTTC. This codes for CASRKGSDRPIYGYTF. The gene calls are TRBV6-5 and TRBJ1-2; D is possibly TRBD1 (6 bases). The CDR3 has 16 amino acids. Trimming cost V 6 bases and J 4 bases, with 21 bases left between them. CDR1 is MNHEY, CDR2 SVGAGI, per germline.

This chain uses TRBV6-5 with TRBJ1-4; 9 bases map to TRBD1. Germline CDR1 and CDR2: MNHEY and SVGAGI. The CDR3 is 14 amino acids. The V gene end was trimmed by 6 bases and the J gene end by 7 bases; junction bases not matched to a gene: 6. The CDR3 region is CASRGTGMGEKLFF. In nucleotides, the CDR3 is TGTGCCAGCAGAGGGACAGGGATGGGTGAAAAACTGTTTTTT.

This clonotype was picked up a small number of times. The rearrangement links TRBV27 to TRBJ2-1, with D possibly TRBD1 on 5 matching bases. CDR1 is MNHEY, CDR2 SMNVEV, per germline (reference sequence). The CDR3 runs 14 residues. The ends were cut back, 0 bases at V and 6 bases at J, with 9 bases in the middle. The CDR3 loop is CASSLSGLPNEQFF. In DNA form, the CDR3 reads TGTGCCAGCAGTTTATCGGGGCTCCCCAATGAGCAGTTCTTC.

This chain links TRBV19 with TRBJ2-1, with 9 bases identical to TRBD2. Looked up from germline, CDR1 is LNHDA and CDR2 is SQIVND (reference sequence). CDR3 length equals 17 residues. Trimming cost V 3 bases and J 7 bases; bases outside gene matches: 13. CDR3 sequence reads: CASSIRASGEGQNEQFF. Here the CDR3 DNA reads TGTGCCAGTAGTATTCGGGCTAGCGGGGAGGGCCAAAATGAGCAGTTCTTC.

There are a few counts of this clonotype. A read error may produce the germline difference seen at one junction end. V is TRBV6-2 or TRBV6-3 and J is TRBJ1-6; 7 bases are shared with TRBD1. This CDR3 spans 11 amino acids. Germline V CDR1 and CDR2: MNHEY, SVGEGT. CDR3 loop: CASSYGTVSYF. The CDR3 DNA reads as TGTGCCAGCAGTTATGGGACAGTCTCCTACTTT.

This clonotype was counted between two and nine times. This chain links TRBV19 with TRBJ2-1, with TRBD2 matching 7 bases. Germline CDR1 is LNHDA and CDR2 is SQIVND (reference sequence). The CDR3 sequence is 15 residues long. The junction had 10 bases not matched to a gene; V was cut back by 9 bases and J by 2 bases. The CDR3 sequence: CASRAPSGTYNEQFF. The CDR3 nucleotides are TGTGCCAGCAGAGCCCCTAGCGGAACCTACAATGAGCAGTTCTTC. The full variable domain, its missing parts supplied by reference TRBV19 and TRBJ2-1, is DGGITQSPKYLFRKEGQNVTLSCEQNLNHDAMYWYRQDPGQGLRLIYYSQIVNDFQKGDIAEGYSVSREKKESFPLTVTSAQKNPTAFYLCASRAPSGTYNEQFFGPGTRLTVL.

There are many counts of this clonotype. The rearrangement joins TRBV12-3 or TRBV12-4 to TRBJ2-2; 14 positions agree with TRBD2. V shed 5 bases, J shed 4 bases, and the junction held 3 bases outside the gene matches. The CDR3 is 16 amino acids. The CDR3, as DNA: TGTGCCAGCAGTACCGGACTAGCGGGAGGCACCGGGGAGCTGTTTTTT. It codes for CASSTGLAGGTGELFF.

This clonotype has only a few counts. The chain couples TRBV12-3 or TRBV12-4 to TRBJ1-2, with a weak D call TRBD1 (5 bases). V was cut by 1 base and J by 8 bases, with 17 bases left in between. This CDR3 has 15 amino acids. In DNA form, the CDR3 reads TGTGCCAGCAGTTTAGGGGCAGGGTCAGGAGGCGGCTACACCTTC. This codes for CASSLGAGSGGGYTF.

About this clonotype: A read error may explain this, as a much larger clone is one base away. V is TRBV4-1 and J is TRBJ1-2; D might be TRBD1 (5 bases). CDR3 size: 13 residues. The germline CDR1 and CDR2 sequences are MGHRA and YSYEKL. The V end was cut by 4 bases, the J end by 2 bases, with 8 bases between. CDR3 DNA sequence: TGCGCCAGCAGCCCCAACAGGAACTATGGCTACACCTTC. Amino acids: CASSPNRNYGYTF.